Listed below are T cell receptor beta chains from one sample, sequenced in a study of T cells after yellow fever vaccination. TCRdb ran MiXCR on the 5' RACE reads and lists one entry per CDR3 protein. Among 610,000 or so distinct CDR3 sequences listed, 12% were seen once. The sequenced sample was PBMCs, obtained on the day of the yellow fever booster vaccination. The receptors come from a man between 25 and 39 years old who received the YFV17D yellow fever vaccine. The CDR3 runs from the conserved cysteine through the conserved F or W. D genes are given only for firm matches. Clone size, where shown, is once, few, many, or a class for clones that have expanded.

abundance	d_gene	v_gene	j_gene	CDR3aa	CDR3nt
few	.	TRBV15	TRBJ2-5	CATSRDRRRETQYF	TGTGCCACCAGCAGAGATCGGAGGAGAGAGACCCAGTACTTC
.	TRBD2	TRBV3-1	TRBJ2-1	CASTGTSGKIEQFF	TGTGCCAGCACAGGTACTAGCGGGAAAATTGAGCAGTTCTTC
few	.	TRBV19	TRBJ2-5	CASHSGQPQETQYF	TGTGCCAGCCACTCTGGGCAGCCCCAAGAGACCCAGTACTTC
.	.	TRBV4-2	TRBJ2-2	CASSQEWQLSTGELFF	TGTGCCAGCAGCCAAGAATGGCAACTATCCACCGGGGAGCTGTTTTTT
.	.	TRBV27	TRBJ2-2	CASSTRLGNPGELFF	TGTGCCAGCAGTACTCGGCTAGGAAACCCCGGGGAGCTGTTTTTT
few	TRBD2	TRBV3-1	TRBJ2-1	CASSQVQRGPYNEQFF	TGTGCCAGCAGCCAAGTACAGCGGGGACCCTACAATGAGCAGTTCTTC
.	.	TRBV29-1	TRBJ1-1	CSVEDSGEAFF	TGCAGCGTTGAAGACTCGGGTGAAGCTTTCTTT
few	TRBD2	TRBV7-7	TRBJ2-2	CASSLEERGTSGKTGELFF	TGTGCTAGCAGCTTAGAAGAGCGTGGGACTAGCGGCAAAACCGGGGAGCTGTTTTTT
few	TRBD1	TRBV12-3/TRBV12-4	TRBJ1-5	CASSLRTITGVRVFYSNQPQHF	TGTGCCAGCAGTTTAAGAACAATAACAGGGGTGAGGGTGTTTTATAGCAATCAGCCCCAGCATTTT
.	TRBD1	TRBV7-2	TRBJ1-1	CASSLAGQGWNTEAFF	TGTGCCAGCAGCTTAGCGGGACAGGGATGGAACACTGAAGCTTTCTTT
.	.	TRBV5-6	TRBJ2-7	CASSFEGIGYLEQYF	TGTGCCAGCAGCTTTGAAGGGATAGGGTATCTCGAGCAGTACTTC
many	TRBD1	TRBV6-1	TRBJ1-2	CASRPGTGGNYGYTF	TGTGCCAGCAGGCCCGGGACAGGGGGAAACTATGGCTACACCTTC
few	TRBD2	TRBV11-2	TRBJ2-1	CASSPAGGTSGNNNEQFF	TGTGCCAGCAGCCCCGCGGGGGGGACCAGCGGGAATAACAATGAGCAGTTCTTC
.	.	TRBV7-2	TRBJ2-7	CASSLAQRGRGYEQYF	TGTGCCAGCAGCTTAGCGCAGAGGGGAAGAGGCTACGAGCAGTACTTC
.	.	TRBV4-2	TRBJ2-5	CASSQDEGGELKETQYF	TGTGCCAGCAGCCAAGATGAAGGGGGAGAGCTGAAAGAGACCCAGTACTTC
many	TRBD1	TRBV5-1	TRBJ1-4	CASSLAGTGGEKLFF	TGCGCCAGCAGCTTGGCCGGGACAGGGGGTGAAAAACTGTTTTTT
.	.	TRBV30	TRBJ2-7	CAWSVRGSGRKQYF	TGTGCCTGGAGTGTAAGGGGGTCGGGCAGGAAGCAGTACTTC
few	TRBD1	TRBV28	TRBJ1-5	CASLTGGAGNQPQHF	TGTGCCAGCCTGACAGGGGGCGCAGGGAATCAGCCCCAGCATTTT
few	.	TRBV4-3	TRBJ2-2	CASSQEDRGGGELFF	TGCGCCAGCAGCCAAGAGGACAGAGGTGGCGGGGAGCTGTTTTTT
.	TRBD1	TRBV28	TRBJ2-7	CASNRDRVGYEQYF	TGTGCCAGCAACCGGGACAGGGTAGGTTACGAGCAGTACTTC
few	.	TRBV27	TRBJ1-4	CASSLVSHGKLFF	TGTGCCAGCAGTTTGGTTTCCCATGGAAAACTGTTTTTT
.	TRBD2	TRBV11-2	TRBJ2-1	CASSYLAGVVGYNEQFF	TGTGCCAGCAGCTATCTAGCGGGCGTCGTCGGCTACAATGAGCAGTTCTTC
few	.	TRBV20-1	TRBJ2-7	CSASVFYEQYF	TGCAGTGCTAGCGTCTTTTACGAGCAGTACTTC
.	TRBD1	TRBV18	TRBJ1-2	CASSPDRGLGYTF	TGTGCCAGCTCACCAGACAGGGGGCTCGGCTACACCTTC
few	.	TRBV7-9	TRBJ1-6	CASSLGSYRDNSPLHF	TGTGCCAGCAGCTTAGGATCTTACAGGGATAATTCACCCCTCCACTTT
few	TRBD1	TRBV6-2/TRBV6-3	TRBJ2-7	CASTAAPGQGRYEQYF	TGTGCCAGCACCGCCGCCCCAGGACAGGGAAGGTACGAGCAGTACTTC
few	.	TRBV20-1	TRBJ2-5	CSARESVGQETQYF	TGCAGTGCTAGAGAGTCTGTCGGACAAGAGACCCAGTACTTC
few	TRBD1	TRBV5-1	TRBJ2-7	CASSSGQGAAYEQYF	TGCGCCAGCAGCTCTGGACAGGGGGCGGCCTACGAGCAGTACTTC
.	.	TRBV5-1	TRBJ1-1	CASSRSTDTEAFF	TGCGCCAGCAGCCGGAGCACGGACACTGAAGCTTTCTTT
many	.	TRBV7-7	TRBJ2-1	CASSLDQGSYNEQFF	TGTGCCAGCAGCTTAGACCAGGGCTCCTACAATGAGCAGTTCTTC
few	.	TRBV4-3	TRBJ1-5	CASSQDLGSGNQPQHF	TGCGCCAGCAGCCAAGATTTGGGCTCGGGCAATCAGCCCCAGCATTTT
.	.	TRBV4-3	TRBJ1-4	CASIQGGPTNEKLFF	TGCGCCAGTATACAGGGAGGGCCAACTAATGAAAAACTGTTTTTT
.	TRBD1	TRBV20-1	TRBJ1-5	CSATGQGSTYSNQPQHF	TGCAGTGCGACGGGACAGGGGAGTACCTATAGCAATCAGCCCCAGCATTTT
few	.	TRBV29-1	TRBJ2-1	CSVGAGFSYNEQFF	TGCAGCGTGGGAGCTGGATTCTCCTACAATGAGCAGTTCTTC
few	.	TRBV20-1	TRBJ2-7	CSARPRGYEQYF	TGCAGTGCTAGACCAAGGGGTTACGAGCAGTACTTC
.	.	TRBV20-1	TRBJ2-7	CSASETASYEQYF	TGCAGTGCTAGTGAGACAGCGTCATACGAGCAGTACTTC